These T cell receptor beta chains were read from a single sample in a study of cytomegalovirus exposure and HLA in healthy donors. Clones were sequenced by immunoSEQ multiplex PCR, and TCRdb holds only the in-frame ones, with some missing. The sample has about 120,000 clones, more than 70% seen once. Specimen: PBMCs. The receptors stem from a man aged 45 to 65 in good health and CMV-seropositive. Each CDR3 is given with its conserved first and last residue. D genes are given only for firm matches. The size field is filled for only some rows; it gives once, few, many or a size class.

cdr3_nt: TGTGCCAGCAGCCCTCCGGCGGGGGCTGGCAAAAACATTCAGTACTTC
cdr3_aa: CASSPPAGAGKNIQYF
v_call: TRBV5-4
clone_size: NA
d_call: NA
j_call: TRBJ2-4

cdr3_nt: TGTGCCAGCAGCTTAACAGGGGTCCCCACTGAAGCTTTCTTT
cdr3_aa: CASSLTGVPTEAFF
v_call: TRBV7-9
clone_size: NA
d_call: TRBD1
j_call: TRBJ1-1

cdr3_nt: TGTGCCAGCAGCCCGGGGACTAGCGGCTCCTACGAGCAGTACTTC
cdr3_aa: CASSPGTSGSYEQYF
v_call: TRBV13
clone_size: once
d_call: TRBD2
j_call: TRBJ2-7

cdr3_nt: TGCAGCGTTGCCCAGGGGATAACGCAGCCCCAGCATTTT
cdr3_aa: CSVAQGITQPQHF
v_call: TRBV29-1
clone_size: NA
d_call: NA
j_call: TRBJ1-5

cdr3_nt: TGTGCCAGCAGCTTGTCTAGGACAGGACAAGAGACCCAGTACTTC
cdr3_aa: CASSLSRTGQETQYF
v_call: TRBV5-4
clone_size: NA
d_call: TRBD1
j_call: TRBJ2-5

cdr3_nt: TGTGCCAGCTCGGGGGGGGACAGCCTTTCCCCACCCCTCCACTTT
cdr3_aa: CASSGGDSLSPPLHF
v_call: TRBV19
clone_size: NA
d_call: TRBD1
j_call: TRBJ1-6

cdr3_nt: TGTGCCATCAGTCAAGAAAACATCTACGAGCAGTACTTC
cdr3_aa: CAISQENIYEQYF
v_call: TRBV10-3
clone_size: NA
d_call: NA
j_call: TRBJ2-7

cdr3_nt: TGTGCCAGCAGCTTAGAGGACAGGGTAACCTACGAGCAGTACTTC
cdr3_aa: CASSLEDRVTYEQYF
v_call: TRBV11-2
clone_size: NA
d_call: TRBD1
j_call: TRBJ2-7

cdr3_nt: TGTGCCAGCAGTTACGCCAAAGGAGGCTACGAGCAGTACTTC
cdr3_aa: CASSYAKGGYEQYF
v_call: TRBV6-5
clone_size: NA
d_call: NA
j_call: TRBJ2-7

cdr3_nt: TGTGCCAGCAGCGCTCAAAGGGGCACTGAAGCTTTCTTT
cdr3_aa: CASSAQRGTEAFF
v_call: TRBV9
clone_size: NA
d_call: NA
j_call: TRBJ1-1

cdr3_nt: TGTGCCAGCAGCCCGGGATACAGCGCCTATAATTCACCCCTCCACTTT
cdr3_aa: CASSPGYSAYNSPLHF
v_call: TRBV7-6
clone_size: NA
d_call: NA
j_call: TRBJ1-6

cdr3_nt: TGTGCCAGCGTTCTAGCGGGAGGGGTCTATACGCAGTATTTT
cdr3_aa: CASVLAGGVYTQYF
v_call: TRBV2
clone_size: once
d_call: TRBD2
j_call: TRBJ2-3

cdr3_nt: TGTGCCAGCACCTCCAGCGGGACTGGCACAGATACGCAGTATTTT
cdr3_aa: CASTSSGTGTDTQYF
v_call: TRBV6-1
clone_size: NA
d_call: TRBD2
j_call: TRBJ2-3

cdr3_nt: TGCGCCAGCAGCTTGGTAACTAGCGCCTACGAGCAGTACTTC
cdr3_aa: CASSLVTSAYEQYF
v_call: TRBV5-1
clone_size: NA
d_call: TRBD2
j_call: TRBJ2-7

cdr3_nt: TGCGCCAGCAGCGTAGCGGGAGCCCAAGAGACCCAGTACTTC
cdr3_aa: CASSVAGAQETQYF
v_call: TRBV5-1
clone_size: NA
d_call: TRBD2
j_call: TRBJ2-5

cdr3_nt: TGTGCCAGCAGTTTCCGGGACACCATCTATGGCTACACCTTC
cdr3_aa: CASSFRDTIYGYTF
v_call: TRBV6-5
clone_size: NA
d_call: NA
j_call: TRBJ1-2

cdr3_nt: TGTGCCAGCAGCTCGATGGGACTAGCGGGGGGGTACCAAGAGACCCAGTACTTC
cdr3_aa: CASSSMGLAGGYQETQYF
v_call: TRBV11-3
clone_size: few
d_call: TRBD2
j_call: TRBJ2-5

cdr3_nt: TGTGCCAGCAGCCCCCAGGGGGGAGCAGGGACCTTATCCTACGAGCAGTACTTC
cdr3_aa: CASSPQGGAGTLSYEQYF
v_call: TRBV7-2
clone_size: NA
d_call: NA
j_call: TRBJ2-7

cdr3_nt: TGTGCCAGCAGCTTCATGAGGGGCAATCAGCCCCAGCATTTT
cdr3_aa: CASSFMRGNQPQHF
v_call: TRBV5-6
clone_size: NA
d_call: NA
j_call: TRBJ1-5

cdr3_nt: TGTGCCAGCAGCTTCGGCTTCCGGGGTGGGCAGCCCCAGCATTTT
cdr3_aa: CASSFGFRGGQPQHF
v_call: TRBV5-6
clone_size: NA
d_call: NA
j_call: TRBJ1-5

cdr3_nt: TGTGCCAGCAGCCCTCGACTAGCAGAGACCCAGTACTTC
cdr3_aa: CASSPRLAETQYF
v_call: TRBV13
clone_size: once
d_call: TRBD2
j_call: TRBJ2-5

cdr3_nt: TGTGCCATCACTATGACAGGGGATAGCAATCAGCCCCAGCATTTT
cdr3_aa: CAITMTGDSNQPQHF
v_call: TRBV10-3
clone_size: NA
d_call: TRBD1
j_call: TRBJ1-5

cdr3_nt: TGTGCCAGTGTTGGACTAGCGGGAGCGGATGAGCAGTTCTTC
cdr3_aa: CASVGLAGADEQFF
v_call: TRBV5-6
clone_size: NA
d_call: TRBD2
j_call: TRBJ2-1

cdr3_nt: TGTGCCAGCAGTTCTGGAGGGACAGGGGGAGGACAGACCCAGTACTTC
cdr3_aa: CASSSGGTGGGQTQYF
v_call: TRBV6-5
clone_size: few
d_call: TRBD1
j_call: TRBJ2-5

cdr3_nt: TGTGCCAGCTCTCCCGATAGCAAGAGAACCCAGTACTTC
cdr3_aa: CASSPDSKRTQYF
v_call: TRBV18
clone_size: NA
d_call: NA
j_call: TRBJ2-5

cdr3_nt: TGTGCCAGCAGCCTCGTAGGGAGTTCCTACGAGCAGTACTTC
cdr3_aa: CASSLVGSSYEQYF
v_call: TRBV7-9
clone_size: NA
d_call: NA
j_call: TRBJ2-7

cdr3_nt: TGTGCCAGCAGTGGGACAGGGGCAGGGGGCCTCGGATCCCAGCATTTT
cdr3_aa: CASSGTGAGGLGSQHF
v_call: TRBV6-1
clone_size: NA
d_call: TRBD1
j_call: TRBJ1-5